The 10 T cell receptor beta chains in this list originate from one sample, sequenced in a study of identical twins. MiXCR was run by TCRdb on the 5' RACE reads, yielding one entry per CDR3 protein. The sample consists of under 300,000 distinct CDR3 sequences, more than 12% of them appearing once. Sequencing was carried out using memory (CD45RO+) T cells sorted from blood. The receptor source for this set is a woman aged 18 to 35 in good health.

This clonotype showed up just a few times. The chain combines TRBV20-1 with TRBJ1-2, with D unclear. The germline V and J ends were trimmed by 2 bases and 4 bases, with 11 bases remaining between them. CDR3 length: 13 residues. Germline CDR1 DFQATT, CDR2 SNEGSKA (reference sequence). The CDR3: CSARTRRSYGYTF. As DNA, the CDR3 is TGCAGTGCTAGAACGAGGAGGAGCTATGGCTACACCTTC.

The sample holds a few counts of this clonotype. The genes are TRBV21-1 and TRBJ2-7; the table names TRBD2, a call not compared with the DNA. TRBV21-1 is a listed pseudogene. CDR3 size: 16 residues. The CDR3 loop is CARSSGSSISSYEQYF. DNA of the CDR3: TGTGCCAGATCTAGCGGGAGTTCAATAAGCTCCTACGAGCAGTACTTC.

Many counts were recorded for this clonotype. CDR3 DNA sequence: TGCAGTGCTAGCGGGAGGAGGGGCGAAGATACGCAGTATTTT. This sequence encodes CSASGRRGEDTQYF. This chain links TRBV20-1 with TRBJ2-3, with 7 bases fitting TRBD2. V was clipped by 3 bases and J by 5 bases; unmatched bases: 8. This CDR3 is built from 14 residues. Germline V gene lookup returns CDR1 DFQATT and CDR2 SNEGSKA (reference sequence).

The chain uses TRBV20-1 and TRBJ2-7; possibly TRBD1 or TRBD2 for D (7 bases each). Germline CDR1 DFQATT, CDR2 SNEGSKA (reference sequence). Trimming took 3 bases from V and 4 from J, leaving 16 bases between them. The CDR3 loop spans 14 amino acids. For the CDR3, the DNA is TGCAGTGCTAGGACGACAGGGAGGGGGTACGAGCAGTACTTC. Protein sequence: CSARTTGRGYEQYF.

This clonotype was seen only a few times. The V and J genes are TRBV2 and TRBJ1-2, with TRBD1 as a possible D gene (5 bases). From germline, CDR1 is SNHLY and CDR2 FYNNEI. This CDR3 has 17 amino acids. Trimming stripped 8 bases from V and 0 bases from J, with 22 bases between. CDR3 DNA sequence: TGTGCCAGCTTCCTTACGGGACGGAAGTCTGCTAACTATGGCTACACCTTC. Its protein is CASFLTGRKSANYGYTF.

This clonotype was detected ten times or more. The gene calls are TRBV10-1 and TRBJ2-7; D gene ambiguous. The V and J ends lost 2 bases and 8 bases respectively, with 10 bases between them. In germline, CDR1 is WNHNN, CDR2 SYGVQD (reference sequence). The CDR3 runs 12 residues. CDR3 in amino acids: CASSETSYKQYF. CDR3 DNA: TGCGCCAGCAGTGAGACCTCGTACAAGCAGTACTTC.

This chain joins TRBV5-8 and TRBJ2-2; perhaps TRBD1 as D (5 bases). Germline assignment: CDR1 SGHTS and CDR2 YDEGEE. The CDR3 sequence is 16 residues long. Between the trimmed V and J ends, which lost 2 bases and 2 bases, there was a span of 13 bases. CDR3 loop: CASSFRGHGNTGELFF. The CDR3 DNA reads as TGTGCCAGCAGCTTCCGTGGACACGGAAACACCGGGGAGCTGTTTTTT.

The CDR3 bases are TGTGCCAGCCACCACGTAGGAGGGGGGAACACCGGGGAGCTGTTTTTT. Translation: CASHHVGGGNTGELFF. The rearrangement uses TRBV4-2 and TRBJ2-2; D tentatively reads TRBD1 or TRBD2 (6 bases each). The ends were cut back, 8 bases at V and 1 base at J, with 17 bases in the middle. CDR3 size: 16 residues. The germline CDR1 and CDR2 sequences are LGHNA and YNFKEQ.

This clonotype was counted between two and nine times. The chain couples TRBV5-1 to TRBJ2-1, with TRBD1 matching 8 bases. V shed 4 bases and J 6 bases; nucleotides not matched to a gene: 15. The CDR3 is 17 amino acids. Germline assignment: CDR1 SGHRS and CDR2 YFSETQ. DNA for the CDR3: TGCGCCAGCAGCCGGAGACAGGGGACCCCCGGGCCCAATGAGCAGTTCTTC. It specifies CASSRRQGTPGPNEQFF.

The CDR3 is CASSPTMALSYNEQFF. The CDR3 DNA is TGTGCCAGCAGCCCGACCATGGCTCTTTCCTACAATGAGCAGTTCTTC. The genes are TRBV7-9 and TRBJ2-1, with no clear D. V lost 5 bases, J lost 1 base, and 15 bases lay in between. This CDR3 has 16 amino acids. The germline V gene has CDR1 SEHNR and CDR2 FQNEAQ (reference sequence).